A single sample gave rise to the 10 T cell receptor beta chains below, sequenced in a study of blood T cell repertoires in COVID-19. Profiled with immunoSEQ multiplex PCR; TCRdb holds only in-frame clones, not every one. This sample has 110,000 to 150,000 clones, with more than 80% found just once. Specimen: peripheral blood. The receptors derive from a woman aged 55-75 years with active COVID-19.

This clone was counted a single time. CDR3 DNA: TGCGCCAGCAGCCAAGCCCCCGCGGGTCCAATTTACAATGAGCAGTTCTTC. It codes for CASSQAPAGPIYNEQFF. The chain has TRBV4-1 and TRBJ2-1; TRBD2 is a possible D gene (5 bases). CDR1 is MGHRA and CDR2 is YSYEKL in the germline V gene. This CDR3 has 17 residues. V dropped 1 base and J dropped 4 bases, with 17 bases sitting between them.

The gene calls are TRBV9 and TRBJ2-7; 13 bases are a match to TRBD2. This CDR3 has 17 amino acids. Germline V lookup: CDR1 SGDLS, CDR2 YYNGEE. V gave up 0 bases and J gave up 2 bases; unmatched junction bases: 5. The CDR3 DNA reads as TGTGCCAGCAGCGTAGGAACTAGCGGGAGGGCTGCCTACGAGCAGTACTTC. Residues: CASSVGTSGRAAYEQYF.

The chain recombines TRBV3-1 (or the pseudogene TRBV3-2) with TRBJ2-1; 7 positions agree with TRBD1. CDR3 length equals 14 residues. Trimming at V came to 4 bases and at J to 7 bases, leaving 7 bases not matched to a gene. Germline assignment: CDR1 LGHDT and CDR2 YNNKEL (reference sequence). CDR3 region: CASSPRRQGNEQFF. CDR3 nucleotides: TGTGCCAGCAGCCCCCGGAGACAGGGTAATGAGCAGTTCTTC.

The genes are TRBV7-8 and TRBJ2-1; 8 bases fit TRBD1. The CDR3 sequence is 16 residues long. The germline V gene has CDR1 SGHVS and CDR2 FQNEAQ. V lost 2 bases, J lost 0 bases, and 3 bases stayed unmatched. The CDR3 bases are TGTGCCAGCAGCTTACGGGACAGGCTCTCCTACAATGAGCAGTTCTTC. It translates to CASSLRDRLSYNEQFF.

The chain links TRBV28 to TRBJ2-1, with TRBD2 identical over 9 bases. Trimming took 5 bases from V and 6 from J; bases not matched to a gene: 11. Germline CDR1 reads MDHEN; CDR2 reads SYDVKM. This CDR3 is 16 amino acids long. CDR3 loop: CASSQFLRREGNEQFF. The CDR3 DNA follows: TGTGCCAGCAGTCAATTCCTCCGGCGGGAGGGCAATGAGCAGTTCTTC.

The rearrangement links TRBV7-9 to TRBJ2-1; 9 bases are shared with TRBD1. The ends lost 3 bases at V and 4 bases at J; junction bases unmatched: 4. Germline V gene sequence: CDR1 SEHNR, CDR2 FQNEAQ (reference sequence). The CDR3 contains 15 residues. The CDR3, as DNA: TGTGCCAGCAGCTTTACAGGGGGCGCGTACAATGAGCAGTTCTTC. It yields the protein CASSFTGGAYNEQFF.

The chain joins TRBV5-5 to TRBJ1-2, with a weak D call TRBD1 (5 bases). There are 14 residues in the CDR3. Germline CDR1 SGHKS, CDR2 YYEKEE (reference sequence). Trimming cost V 4 bases and J 8 bases, with 18 bases left between them. CDR3 DNA: TGTGCCAGCAGCCAAGTCCAGGGCCTATCGGGCTACACCTTC. Its protein is CASSQVQGLSGYTF. The whole variable domain, filled in from reference TRBV5-5 and TRBJ1-2, reads DAGVTQSPTHLIKTRGQQVTLRCSPISGHKSVSWYQQVLGQGPQFIFQYYEKEERGRGNFPDRFSARQFPNYSSELNVNALLLGDSALYLCASSQVQGLSGYTFGSGTRLTVV.

This chain links TRBV5-5 with TRBJ1-5; TRBD1 is a possible D gene (5 bases). Per germline, CDR1 SGHKS and CDR2 YYEKEE (reference sequence). The CDR3 runs 14 residues. The V and J ends lost 1 base and 1 base respectively, with 6 bases between them. CDR3 region: CASSLRGSNQPQHF. The DNA for the CDR3 is TGTGCCAGCAGCTTGCGGGGGAGCAATCAGCCCCAGCATTTT.

The CDR3 DNA reads TGTGCCAGCAGTTTAGGACTAGCGGGCCCCTACGAGCAGTACTTC. As protein: CASSLGLAGPYEQYF. The chain joins TRBV27 to TRBJ2-7, with 11 bases fitting TRBD2. Germline CDR1 MNHEY, CDR2 SMNVEV (reference sequence). V trimming: 2 bases; J trimming: 2 bases; junction bases outside the gene matches: 2. CDR3 length: 15 residues.

The chain uses TRBV28 and TRBJ1-2; 9 bases fit TRBD1. Germline V lookup: CDR1 MDHEN, CDR2 SYDVKM. The CDR3 is made up of 14 amino acids. With V trimmed by 10 bases and J by 7 bases, 13 bases remained unmatched. The CDR3 protein is CATSTGGNIFGYTF. The CDR3 DNA is TGTGCCACATCAACAGGGGGCAATATCTTTGGCTACACCTTC.